A selection of T cell receptor beta chains follows, all from one sample in a study of post-analysis software for immune sequencing data. TCRdb re-called the PCR reads through MiXCR, storing one row per CDR3 protein. This sample has roughly 170,000 distinct CDR3 sequences, with 30% found just once. Material: blood. These receptors were obtained from a girl aged 10 to 17 with multiple sclerosis. Each CDR3 is given with its conserved first and last residue. A D gene is named only where the DNA matches it firmly. Not all rows give a size; the values are once, few, many and, for expanded clones, a class.

CDR3aa: CASSLWGGQNTEAFF
CDR3nt: TGTGCCAGCAGTTTATGGGGGGGCCAGAACACTGAAGCTTTCTTT
d_gene: -
j_gene: TRBJ1-1
len: 15
v_gene: TRBV28
abundance: -

CDR3aa: CASSLAGLAGGGDTQYF
CDR3nt: TGTGCCAGCAGCTTAGCGGGACTAGCGGGAGGTGGAGATACGCAGTATTTT
d_gene: TRBD2
j_gene: TRBJ2-3
len: 17
v_gene: TRBV11-2
abundance: many

CDR3aa: CASSPSGIKTTEAFF
CDR3nt: TGTGCCAGCAGCCCGTCTGGAATAAAAACCACTGAAGCTTTCTTT
d_gene: -
j_gene: TRBJ1-1
len: 15
v_gene: TRBV9
abundance: once

CDR3aa: CASSFRGGSNQPQHF
CDR3nt: TGTGCCAGCAGTTTCCGCGGGGGATCCAATCAGCCCCAGCATTTT
d_gene: -
j_gene: TRBJ1-5
len: 15
v_gene: TRBV6-5
abundance: few

CDR3aa: CASSLVGPQSVYGYTF
CDR3nt: TGCGCCAGCAGCTTAGTAGGCCCACAGAGTGTCTATGGCTACACCTTC
d_gene: -
j_gene: TRBJ1-2
len: 16
v_gene: TRBV5-1
abundance: few

CDR3aa: CASSRLAGERTETQYF
CDR3nt: TGTGCCAGCAGTCGACTAGCGGGCGAACGCACAGAGACCCAGTACTTC
d_gene: TRBD2
j_gene: TRBJ2-5
len: 16
v_gene: TRBV7-8
abundance: -

CDR3aa: CASSRLWTSGVRGSYEQYF
CDR3nt: TGTGCCAGCAGCCGGTTATGGACTAGTGGAGTTCGGGGATCCTACGAGCAGTACTTC
d_gene: TRBD2
j_gene: TRBJ2-7
len: 19
v_gene: TRBV7-2
abundance: -

CDR3aa: CASSQGTATGSEAFF
CDR3nt: TGCGCCAGCTCCCAGGGGACAGCGACAGGATCCGAAGCTTTCTTT
d_gene: TRBD1
j_gene: TRBJ1-1
len: 15
v_gene: TRBV5-1
abundance: few

CDR3aa: CSAHPLASQEETQYF
CDR3nt: TGCAGTGCCCACCCCCTCGCTAGCCAAGAAGAGACCCAGTACTTC
d_gene: -
j_gene: TRBJ2-5
len: 15
v_gene: TRBV20-1
abundance: many

CDR3aa: CASSFSSSSGEQYF
CDR3nt: TGCGCCAGCAGCTTCAGTAGCTCCTCGGGCGAGCAGTACTTC
d_gene: -
j_gene: TRBJ2-7
len: 14
v_gene: TRBV5-1
abundance: -

CDR3aa: CASSLDSSWETQYF
CDR3nt: TGCGCCAGCAGCTTGGACTCTAGCTGGGAGACCCAGTACTTC
d_gene: -
j_gene: TRBJ2-5
len: 14
v_gene: TRBV5-1
abundance: -

CDR3aa: CATQEGNTIYF
CDR3nt: TGTGCCACCCAGGAAGGAAACACCATATATTTT
d_gene: -
j_gene: TRBJ1-3
len: 11
v_gene: TRBV6-6
abundance: -

CDR3aa: CSVDGGVAGDEQFF
CDR3nt: TGCAGCGTTGACGGTGGAGTAGCGGGGGATGAGCAGTTCTTC
d_gene: TRBD2
j_gene: TRBJ2-1
len: 14
v_gene: TRBV29-1
abundance: many

CDR3aa: CASSPRGYEQFF
CDR3nt: TGCGCCAGCAGCCCTCGGGGGTATGAGCAGTTCTTC
d_gene: -
j_gene: TRBJ2-1
len: 12
v_gene: TRBV5-1
abundance: many

CDR3aa: CSASARNEQFF
CDR3nt: TGCAGTGCTAGCGCTAGGAATGAGCAGTTCTTC
d_gene: -
j_gene: TRBJ2-1
len: 11
v_gene: TRBV20-1
abundance: -

CDR3aa: CASSLGGDEAFF
CDR3nt: TGCGCCAGCAGCTTGGGTGGGGACGAAGCTTTCTTT
d_gene: -
j_gene: TRBJ1-1
len: 12
v_gene: TRBV5-1
abundance: many

CDR3aa: CSAPERTGGTDTQYF
CDR3nt: TGCAGTGCTCCTGAACGGACAGGGGGAACAGATACGCAGTATTTT
d_gene: TRBD1
j_gene: TRBJ2-3
len: 15
v_gene: TRBV20-1
abundance: -

CDR3aa: CASSTADRVDEQYF
CDR3nt: TGTGCCAGCAGTACAGCGGACAGGGTCGACGAGCAGTACTTC
d_gene: TRBD1
j_gene: TRBJ2-7
len: 14
v_gene: TRBV7-9
abundance: many